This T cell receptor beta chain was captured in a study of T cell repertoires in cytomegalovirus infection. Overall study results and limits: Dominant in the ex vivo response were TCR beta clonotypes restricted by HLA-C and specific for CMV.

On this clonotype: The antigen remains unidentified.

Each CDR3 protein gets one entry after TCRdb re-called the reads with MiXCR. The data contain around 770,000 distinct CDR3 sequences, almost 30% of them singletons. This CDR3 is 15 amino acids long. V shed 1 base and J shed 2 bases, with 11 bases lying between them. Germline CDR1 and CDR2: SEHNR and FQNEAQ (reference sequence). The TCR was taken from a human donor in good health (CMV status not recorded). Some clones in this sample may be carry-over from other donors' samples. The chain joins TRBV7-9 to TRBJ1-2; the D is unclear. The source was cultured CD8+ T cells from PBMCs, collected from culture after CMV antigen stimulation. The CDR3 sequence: CASSLEAGWNYGYTF. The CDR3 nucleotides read TGTGCCAGCAGCTTAGAGGCCGGCTGGAACTATGGCTACACCTTC.